Listed below are T cell receptor beta chains from one sample, sequenced in a study of cytomegalovirus exposure and HLA in healthy donors. Method: immunoSEQ multiplex PCR; TCRdb's copy keeps in-frame clones and lacks some. The profile covers about 190,000 clones, with approximately 80% appearing a single time and around 1.3% taken by the ten largest. Sequencing used PBMCs. These receptors all come from a boy aged 2 to 10 in good health and CMV-seronegative. Both conserved end residues are part of each CDR3. D genes are given only for firm matches. Size is stated for part of the rows, as once, few or many counts, or as a class when the clone is expanded.

>TRBV19|-|TRBJ2-1|-
TGTGCCAGTAGTATATCTGGGGGGACGCCCTACAATGAGCAGTTCTTC
CASSISGGTPYNEQFF
>TRBV6-1|-|TRBJ2-2|TRBD1
TGTGCCAGCAGTGAACCGGGACAGGGCACCGGGGAGCTGTTTTTT
CASSEPGQGTGELFF
>TRBV9|-|TRBJ2-3|TRBD2
TGTGCCAGCAGCGTAGAGGGGACTAGCCTCACAGATACGCAGTATTTT
CASSVEGTSLTDTQYF
>TRBV29-1|-|TRBJ2-1|-
TGCAGCGTTGGTCTGCCCGGGAGCTCCTACAATGAGCAGTTCTTC
CSVGLPGSSYNEQFF
>TRBV7-9|-|TRBJ2-3|TRBD2
TGTGCCAGCAGCTTAGTGAGTGGGACTATACAATCACGGTCAGATACGCAGTATTTT
CASSLVSGTIQSRSDTQYF
>TRBV27|-|TRBJ2-2|-
TGTGCCAGCAGCTCTAGGGGGTACACCGGGGAGCTGTTTTTT
CASSSRGYTGELFF
>TRBV19|-|TRBJ1-2|TRBD1
TGTGCCAGTAGTATCGTAGGGGGCGCGGGCTACACCTTC
CASSIVGGAGYTF
>TRBV2|-|TRBJ1-2|TRBD1
TGTGCCAGCACAGACAGGGGGTCCTATGGCTACACCTTC
CASTDRGSYGYTF
>TRBV29-1|-|TRBJ1-1|-
TGCAGCGTTGCTCCTGAAGCTTTCTTT
CSVAPEAFF
>TRBV13|-|TRBJ2-5|-
TGTGCCAGCAGCCTCCAGGACCAAGAGACCCAGTACTTC
CASSLQDQETQYF
>TRBV9|-|TRBJ1-2|-
TGTGCCAGCAGCGGAGGGGGAGACAATAACTATGGCTACACCTTC
CASSGGGDNNYGYTF
>TRBV4-3|-|TRBJ1-2|-
TGCGCCAGCAGCCAAGAGAGGGATCGTGGCTACACCTTC
CASSQERDRGYTF
>TRBV7-8|-|TRBJ2-5|-
TGTGCCACCCTAGAAGACAGGTTTACGCGTATAGGGGAGACCCAGTACTTC
CATLEDRFTRIGETQYF
>TRBV6-6|-|TRBJ1-2|-
TGTGCCAGCTTTAACCGGGACACTGGCTACACCTTC
CASFNRDTGYTF
>TRBV19|-|TRBJ1-2|-
TGTGCCAGTAGTACGGCCCCAGGGGCGCTTGGCTACACCTTC
CASSTAPGALGYTF
>TRBV13|-|TRBJ2-2|-
TGTGCCAGCAGGCAGGGGACCGTCACCGGGGAGCTGTTTTTT
CASRQGTVTGELFF
>TRBV15|-|TRBJ1-2|TRBD1
TGTGCCACCAGCAGACGGCCTGACTGGGACAGGGGGACCTATGGCTACACCTTC
CATSRRPDWDRGTYGYTF
>TRBV14|few|TRBJ1-1|-
TGTGCCAGCAGCCAAGAGCCGGGGATCGGGGCTTTCTTT
CASSQEPGIGAFF